The 23 T cell receptor beta chains below were found in one sample sequenced in a study of cytomegalovirus exposure and HLA in healthy donors (dated by TCRdb to the late 2010s). The library was obtained by the immunoSEQ multiplex PCR assay. For the multiplex PCR, a mixture combining 60 forward primers for TCR Vbeta segments and 13 reverse primers for TCR Jbeta segments was used. The table was pulled from immuneACCESS by TCRdb, which kept in-frame rearrangements only. Such tables lose some clones; where checked, under half of the loss comes from unresolved V genes, and the rest has no known cause. The sample data list 100,000 to 120,000 clones, and roughly 80% of these were observed just once. 6.9% of the sample belongs to the ten largest clones. Input material: PBMCs. These receptor sequences come from a man under 40 in good health and CMV-seropositive.

The chain combines TRBV7-2 with TRBJ1-1; no clear D gene. Trimming cost V 0 bases and J 7 bases, with 12 bases left between them. In germline, CDR1 is SGHTA, CDR2 FQGNSA. The CDR3 extends over 14 amino acids. The CDR3: CASSLARGLGEAFF. In DNA, the CDR3 is TGTGCCAGCAGCTTAGCGAGAGGGCTTGGTGAAGCTTTCTTT.

The rearrangement uses TRBV28 and TRBJ2-3, with a possible D match to TRBD2 (6 bases). The germline V gene has CDR1 MDHEN and CDR2 SYDVKM. The CDR3 is made up of 14 amino acids. V gave up 4 bases and J gave up 3 bases, with 11 bases separating them. CDR3 amino acids: CASSSRGQTDTQYF. The CDR3 DNA sequence: TGTGCCAGCAGTTCGCGGGGCCAGACAGATACGCAGTATTTT.

The chain couples TRBV19 to TRBJ1-2; 10 nucleotides agree with TRBD1. There are 15 residues in the CDR3. The V and J ends lost 7 bases and 4 bases, in that order; junction bases with no gene match: 9. The germline CDR1 and CDR2 sequences are LNHDA and SQIVND (reference sequence). The CDR3 here is CASTRTGGSPYGYTF. CDR3 nucleotide sequence: TGTGCCAGTACCCGGACAGGGGGGTCCCCCTATGGCTACACCTTC.

This clone was seen many times. The V and J genes are TRBV6-6 and TRBJ2-1, with 11 bases identical to TRBD1. V gave up 6 bases and J gave up 7 bases; unmatched junction bases: 5. The V gene's germline CDR1 is MNHNY and CDR2 SVGAGI (reference sequence). This CDR3 is 14 amino acids long. The CDR3 spells CASRKGTGGNEQFF. The CDR3, as DNA: TGTGCCAGCAGAAAAGGGACAGGGGGAAATGAGCAGTTCTTC.

J is TRBJ2-3 and V is TRBV5-8; 9 positions match TRBD1. Germline V lookup: CDR1 SGHTS, CDR2 YDEGEE. V lost 4 bases, J lost 2 bases, and 14 bases stayed unmatched. The CDR3 spans 18 residues. As DNA, the CDR3 is TGTGCCAGCAGCCTGGGACAGGGAAGGGATAGGGACACAGATACGCAGTATTTT. Translation: CASSLGQGRDRDTDTQYF.

About this clone: In the same sample, other DNA sequences code for this CDR3. The chain recombines TRBV2 with TRBJ2-5, with 10 bases lining up with TRBD1. The last part of the DNA fits TRBJ2-7 better; the J call may be wrong. This CDR3 has 15 amino acids. CDR1 SNHLY and CDR2 FYNNEI come from the germline V gene. The CDR3 DNA is TGTGCCAGCAGTGAGAGCCCGGGACAGGGGTACGAGCAGTACTTC. Translating it yields CASSESPGQGYEQYF.

The chain couples TRBV7-6 to TRBJ2-1; 8 nucleotides match TRBD2. Germline loops: CDR1 SGHVS, CDR2 FNYEAQ. V dropped 5 bases and J dropped 0; count of bases not matched to a gene: 6. The length of the CDR3 is 16 residues. The CDR3: CASSPTGTSSYNEQFF. The CDR3, as DNA: TGTGCCAGCAGCCCGACCGGGACTAGCTCCTACAATGAGCAGTTCTTC. Looking up the rest from reference TRBV7-6 and TRBJ2-1 gives the full variable domain: GAGVSQSPRYKVTKRGQDVALRCDPISGHVSLYWYRQALGQGPEFLTYFNYEAQQDKSGLPNDRFSAERPEGSISTLTIQRTEQRDSAMYRCASSPTGTSSYNEQFFGPGTRLTVL.

This sequence joins TRBV4-2 and TRBJ2-7, with 7 nucleotides matching TRBD1. Germline CDR1 and CDR2: LGHNA and YNFKEQ. The V segment lost 1 base and the J segment 4 bases; nucleotides outside the gene matches: 7. The CDR3 consists of 15 residues. The CDR3, as DNA: TGTGCCAGCAGCCAAGGGCCGGGACAGACATACGAGCAGTACTTC. Translating it yields CASSQGPGQTYEQYF.

The chain recombines TRBV5-1 with TRBJ2-7, with TRBD1 matching 7 bases. The CDR3 loop spans 15 amino acids. J gave up 0 bases and V 4 bases, and 7 bases lay outside the gene matches. CDR1 and CDR2 (germline): SGHRS, YFSETQ. CDR3 coding DNA: TGCGCCAGCAGCCCGCGACAGGGCCCCTCCTACGAGCAGTACTTC. This encodes CASSPRQGPSYEQYF.

The chain employs TRBV7-3 and TRBJ1-2; D is perhaps TRBD1 (6 bases). This CDR3 contains 15 residues. Between the trimmed V and J ends, which lost 5 bases and 3 bases, there was a span of 16 bases. The germline V gene has CDR1 SGHTA and CDR2 FQGTGA. Here the CDR3 DNA reads TGTGCCAGCAGCGTCCAGGGGTTCTCGGACTATGGCTACACCTTC. Translated, it gives CASSVQGFSDYGYTF. The full variable domain, its missing parts supplied by reference TRBV7-3 and TRBJ1-2, is GAGVSQTPSNKVTEKGKYVELRCDPISGHTALYWYRQSLGQGPEFLIYFQGTGAADDSGLPNDRFFAVRPEGSVSTLKIQRTERGDSAVYLCASSVQGFSDYGYTFGSGTRLTVV.

The chain uses TRBV28 and TRBJ1-5, with D unresolved. The CDR3 consists of 18 residues. Germline CDR1 and CDR2: MDHEN and SYDVKM. Trimming shortened V by 3 bases and J by 0 bases, and 18 bases separated the two germline ends. CDR3 sequence: CASSFQEVAFYSNQPQHF. The CDR3 DNA sequence: TGTGCCAGCAGTTTTCAGGAGGTGGCCTTTTATAGCAATCAGCCCCAGCATTTT.

This rearrangement joins TRBV5-1 to TRBJ1-1, with D possibly being TRBD1 (5 bases). The CDR3 extends over 15 amino acids. Germline loops: CDR1 SGHRS, CDR2 YFSETQ. V was cut by 0 bases and J by 1 base, with 10 bases left in between. CDR3 coding DNA: TGCGCCAGCAGCTTGGCAGCCAGGGCGAACACTGAAGCTTTCTTT. It encodes CASSLAARANTEAFF. Drawing the rest from reference TRBV5-1 and TRBJ1-1, the complete variable domain is KAGVTQTPRYLIKTRGQQVTLSCSPISGHRSVSWYQQTPGQGLQFLFEYFSETQRNKGNFPGRFSGRQFSNSRSEMNVSTLELGDSALYLCASSLAARANTEAFFGQGTRLTVV.

With regard to this clone: Sequence at one end of the junction differs from germline and may be a read error. This chain links TRBV7-7 with TRBJ2-4, with TRBD2 matching over 7 bases. The CDR3 extends over 13 amino acids. Per the germline V gene, CDR1 is SSHAT and CDR2 is FNYEAQ (reference sequence). Here the CDR3 DNA reads TGTGCTAGCAGCCGGGGGGTTGACAACATTCAGTACTTC. Translation: CASSRGVDNIQYF.

The chain carries TRBV19 and TRBJ1-3; 10 bases are shared with TRBD1. V trimming: 6 bases; J trimming: 2 bases; junction bases outside the gene matches: 13. CDR1 is LNHDA and CDR2 is SQIVND in the germline V gene (reference sequence). The CDR3 sequence is 18 residues long. The CDR3 nucleotides are TGTGCCAGTAGAGGTGTGCGGGGACAGGGGTCGACTGGAAACACCATATATTTT. This gives the protein CASRGVRGQGSTGNTIYF.

This clone was detected once. This sequence joins TRBV9 and TRBJ1-3; D gene unclear. The CDR3 sequence is 15 residues long. Deletions cut 0 bases from V and 1 base from J, with 8 bases between. The germline CDR1 and CDR2 sequences are SGDLS and YYNGEE. The CDR3 nucleotides read TGTGCCAGCAGCGTAGGAGGGAGATCTGGAAACACCATATATTTT. Translation gives CASSVGGRSGNTIYF.

The V call is TRBV23-1, the J call TRBJ1-2; a possible D gene is TRBD1 (5 bases). TRBV23-1 is reported as an ORF; its role is uncertain. The V end lost 0 bases, the J end lost 4 bases, and 18 bases lay between the germline ends. The CDR3 is made up of 17 amino acids. In DNA form, the CDR3 reads TGCGCCAGCAGTCAATCTCATCTTCGGGACTCCGGCTATGGCTACACCTTC. It translates to CASSQSHLRDSGYGYTF.

The chain recombines TRBV7-9 with TRBJ1-5, with D uncertain. Germline-derived CDR1 and CDR2 are SEHNR and FQNEAQ (reference sequence). V lost 5 bases to trimming and J lost 0 bases, with 20 bases between them. This CDR3 contains 18 residues. The CDR3 DNA reads TGTGCCAGCAGCATGAAGGTCCCGGAGACCCATAGCAATCAGCCCCAGCATTTT. Translation gives CASSMKVPETHSNQPQHF. Based on the CDR3 plus reference TRBV7-9 and TRBJ1-5, the full variable domain is DTGVSQNPRHKITKRGQNVTFRCDPISEHNRLYWYRQTLGQGPEFLTYFQNEAQLEKSRLLSDRFSAERPKGSFSTLEIQRTEQGDSAMYLCASSMKVPETHSNQPQHFGDGTRLSIL.

The chain has TRBV5-1 and TRBJ2-5; 8 bases are shared with TRBD1. The junction had 1 base not matched to a gene; V was cut back by 0 bases and J by 0 bases. The CDR3 runs 15 residues. Germline values: CDR1 SGHRS, CDR2 YFSETQ. The CDR3 loop reads CASSLEGQDQETQYF. CDR3 bases: TGCGCCAGCAGCTTGGAGGGACAGGACCAAGAGACCCAGTACTTC. Variable domain in full (rest from reference TRBV5-1 and TRBJ2-5): KAGVTQTPRYLIKTRGQQVTLSCSPISGHRSVSWYQQTPGQGLQFLFEYFSETQRNKGNFPGRFSGRQFSNSRSEMNVSTLELGDSALYLCASSLEGQDQETQYFGPGTRLLVL.

The chain employs TRBV28 and TRBJ1-4, with D unresolved. Per germline, CDR1 MDHEN and CDR2 SYDVKM. The CDR3 consists of 13 residues. V lost 5 bases, J lost 4 bases, and 8 bases lay in between. The CDR3 sequence: CASSTRINEKLFF. The CDR3 DNA is TGTGCCAGCAGTACGCGCATTAATGAAAAACTGTTTTTT.

The V and J genes are TRBV11-3 and TRBJ2-1; the match to TRBD1 covers 8 bases. The CDR3 totals 15 residues. Germline V gives CDR1 SGHNT, CDR2 YENEEA. V dropped 5 bases and J dropped 5; count of bases not matched to a gene: 8. The CDR3 here is CASSKQDRENNEQFF. The CDR3, as DNA: TGTGCCAGCAGCAAACAGGACAGGGAGAACAATGAGCAGTTCTTC.

The chain links TRBV4-3 to TRBJ1-3, with D possibly being TRBD1 (5 bases). The germline V gene has CDR1 LGHNA and CDR2 YSLEER. The CDR3 loop spans 17 amino acids. Trimming removed 3 bases from V and 2 bases from J, with 17 bases in between. CDR3 nucleotides: TGCGCCAGCAGCCAGGGACTGGGGGGACTCCCTGGAAACACCATATATTTT. Translated, it gives CASSQGLGGLPGNTIYF.

The rearrangement joins TRBV10-1 to TRBJ1-1; D perhaps matches TRBD1 (6 bases). The CDR3 is 18 amino acids. Germline V gene sequence: CDR1 WNHNN, CDR2 SYGVQD (reference sequence). Trimming left V 4 bases short and J 2 bases short, with 23 bases between. CDR3 region: CASSAIIRLQGSNTEAFF. The DNA for the CDR3 is TGCGCCAGCAGTGCGATAATCAGGCTCCAGGGGTCCAACACTGAAGCTTTCTTT.

This chain links TRBV6-6 with TRBJ1-1; 10 bases are shared with TRBD1. In germline, CDR1 is MNHNY, CDR2 SVGAGI (reference sequence). The CDR3 runs 15 residues. V gave up 5 bases and J gave up 4 bases; unmatched junction bases: 7. The CDR3 reads CASSPTRTGGTEAFF. CDR3 nucleotide sequence: TGTGCCAGCAGTCCCACCCGGACAGGGGGCACTGAAGCTTTCTTT.